This TCR beta chain was retrieved from a study of T cell responses to AZD1222 COVID-19 vaccine. Study conclusions and caveats: The sample set comprised mostly white British donors with more females, and clonal diversity was possibly underestimated.

Repertoires were generated with immunoSEQ multiplex PCR, while TCRdb's copy carries only in-frame clones and drops some. The profile shows tens of thousands of clones, 80% to 90% of them singletons. Of note for this clone: Antigen unknown.

Germline values: CDR1 SGHNT, CDR2 YYREEE (reference sequence). This CDR3 has 16 residues. V was pared by 3 bases and J by 8 bases, with 9 bases of the junction left unmatched. This receptor was obtained from an adult in good health. The chain carries TRBV5-4 and TRBJ2-1; 12 nucleotides line up with TRBD1. This specimen was peripheral blood, taken on day 0 of AZD1222 vaccination. CDR3 DNA: TGTGCCAGCAGCTCGGGGGGGACAGGGGGCAGGGATGAGCAGTTCTTC. It encodes CASSSGGTGGRDEQFF.